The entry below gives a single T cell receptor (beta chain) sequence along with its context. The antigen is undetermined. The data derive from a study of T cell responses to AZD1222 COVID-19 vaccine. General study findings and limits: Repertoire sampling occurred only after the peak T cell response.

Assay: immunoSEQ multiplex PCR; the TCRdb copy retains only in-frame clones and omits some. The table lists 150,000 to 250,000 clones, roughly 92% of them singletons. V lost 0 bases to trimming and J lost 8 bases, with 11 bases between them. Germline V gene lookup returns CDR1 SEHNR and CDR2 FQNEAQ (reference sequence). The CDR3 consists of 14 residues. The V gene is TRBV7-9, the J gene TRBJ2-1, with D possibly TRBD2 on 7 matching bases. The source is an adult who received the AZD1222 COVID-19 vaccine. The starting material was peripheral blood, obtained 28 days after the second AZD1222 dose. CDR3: CASSLAGGPYEQFF. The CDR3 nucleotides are TGTGCCAGCAGCTTAGCGGGGGGGCCCTATGAGCAGTTCTTC.